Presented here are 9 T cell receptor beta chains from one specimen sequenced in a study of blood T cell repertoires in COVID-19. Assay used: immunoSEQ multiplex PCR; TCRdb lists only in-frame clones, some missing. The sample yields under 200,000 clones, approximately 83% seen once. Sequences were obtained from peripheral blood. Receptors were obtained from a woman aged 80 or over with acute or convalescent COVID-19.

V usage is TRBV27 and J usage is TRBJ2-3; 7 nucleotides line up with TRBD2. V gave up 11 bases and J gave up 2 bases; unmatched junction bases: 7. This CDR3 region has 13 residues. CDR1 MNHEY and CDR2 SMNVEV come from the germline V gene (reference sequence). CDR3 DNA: TGTGCCGTTGGGGGGGTTCCCACAGATACGCAGTATTTT. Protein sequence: CAVGGVPTDTQYF.

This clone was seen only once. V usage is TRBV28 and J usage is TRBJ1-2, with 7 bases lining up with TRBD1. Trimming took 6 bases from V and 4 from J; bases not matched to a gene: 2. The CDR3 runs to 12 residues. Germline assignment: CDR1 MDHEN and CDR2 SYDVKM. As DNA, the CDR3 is TGTGCCAGCAGCGGGACAGCCTATGGCTACACCTTC. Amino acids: CASSGTAYGYTF.

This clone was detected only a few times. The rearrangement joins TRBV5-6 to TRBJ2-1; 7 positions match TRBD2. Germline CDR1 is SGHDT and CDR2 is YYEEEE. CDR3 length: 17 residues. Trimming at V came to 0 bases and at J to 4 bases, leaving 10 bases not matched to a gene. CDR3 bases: TGTGCCAGCAGCTTGGCCAGCGGGATCCACCTTTACAATGAGCAGTTCTTC. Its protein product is CASSLASGIHLYNEQFF.

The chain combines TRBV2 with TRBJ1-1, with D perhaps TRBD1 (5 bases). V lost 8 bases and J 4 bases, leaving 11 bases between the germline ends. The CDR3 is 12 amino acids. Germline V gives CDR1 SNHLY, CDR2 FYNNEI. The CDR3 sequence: CASSGGGTEAFF. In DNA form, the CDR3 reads TGTGCCAGCTCCGGGGGGGGCACTGAAGCTTTCTTT.

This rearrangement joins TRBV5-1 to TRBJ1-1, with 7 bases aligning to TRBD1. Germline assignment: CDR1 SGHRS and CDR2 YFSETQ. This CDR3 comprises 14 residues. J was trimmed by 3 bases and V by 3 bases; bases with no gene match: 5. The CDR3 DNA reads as TGCGCCAGCAGCTCGGAACAGGGGTACACTGAAGCTTTCTTT. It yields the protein CASSSEQGYTEAFF.

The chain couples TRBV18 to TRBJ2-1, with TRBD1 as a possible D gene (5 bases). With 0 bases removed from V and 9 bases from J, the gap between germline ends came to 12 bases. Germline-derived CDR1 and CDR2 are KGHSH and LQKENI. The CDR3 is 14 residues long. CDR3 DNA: TGTGCCAGCTCACCACCCGGACAAGCCAGTGAGCAGTTCTTC. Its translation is CASSPPGQASEQFF.

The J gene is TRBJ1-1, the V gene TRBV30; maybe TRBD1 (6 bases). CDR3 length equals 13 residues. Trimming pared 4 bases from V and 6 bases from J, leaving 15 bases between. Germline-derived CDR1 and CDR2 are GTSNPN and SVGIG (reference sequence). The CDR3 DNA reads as TGTGCCTGGAATCCGGGACAAGGGGCTGAAGCTTTCTTT. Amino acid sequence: CAWNPGQGAEAFF.

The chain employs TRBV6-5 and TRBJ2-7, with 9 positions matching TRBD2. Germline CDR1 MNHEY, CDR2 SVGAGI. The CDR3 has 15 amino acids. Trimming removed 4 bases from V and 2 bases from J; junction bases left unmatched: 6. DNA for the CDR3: TGTGCCAGCAGTTTAAGGCGGGGGGGCCCCTACGAGCAGTACTTC. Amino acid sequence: CASSLRRGGPYEQYF.

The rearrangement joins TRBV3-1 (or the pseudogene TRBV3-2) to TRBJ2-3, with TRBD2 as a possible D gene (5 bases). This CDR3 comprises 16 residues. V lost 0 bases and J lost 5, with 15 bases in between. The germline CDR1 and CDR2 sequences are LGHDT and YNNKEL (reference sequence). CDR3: CASSQDESGIGDTQYF. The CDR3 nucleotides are TGTGCCAGCAGCCAAGACGAGTCGGGAATAGGAGATACGCAGTATTTT.